One and the same sample provided the 17 T cell receptor beta chains below, sequenced in a study of OX40 agonist ivuxolimab in advanced cancers. Produced via immunoSEQ multiplex PCR; TCRdb's table is partial and in-frame only. The table shows more than 65,000 clones, with approximately 79% occurring only once. The sample was CD4+ or CD8+ T cells sorted from blood, taken in a trial of the OX40 agonist ivuxolimab. All receptors come from an adult with an advanced solid tumor such as melanoma, head and neck, liver or kidney cancer.

V is TRBV27 and J is TRBJ2-1, with 9 bases lining up with TRBD2. V gave up 5 bases and J gave up 2 bases; unmatched junction bases: 4. Germline CDR1 MNHEY, CDR2 SMNVEV (reference sequence). The CDR3 is 15 residues long. CDR3 nucleotides: TGTGCCAGCAGTCAGCGGGAGGCTCCCTACAATGAGCAGTTCTTC. Translating gives CASSQREAPYNEQFF.

The chain carries TRBV21-1 and TRBJ2-2. TRBV21-1 corresponds to a pseudogene. The CDR3 spans 16 residues. The CDR3 sequence is CASSKARTIWTGELFF. The CDR3 bases are TGTGCCAGCAGCAAAGCACGGACGATCTGGACCGGGGAGCTGTTTTTT.

The rearrangement joins TRBV19 to TRBJ2-1; D unclear. CDR1 is LNHDA, CDR2 SQIVND, per germline (reference sequence). CDR3 length: 14 residues. Trimming took 2 bases from V and 0 from J, leaving 5 bases between them. The CDR3 sequence is CASSILSSYNEQFF. For the CDR3, the DNA is TGTGCCAGTAGTATATTAAGCTCCTACAATGAGCAGTTCTTC.

The chain is built from TRBV7-3 and TRBJ1-1; no clear D. Germline loops: CDR1 SGHTA, CDR2 FQGTGA. The CDR3 consists of 13 residues. Trimming left V 0 bases short and J 0 bases short, with 2 bases between. CDR3 in amino acids: CASSLTMNTEAFF. CDR3 sequence (DNA): TGTGCCAGCAGCTTAACCATGAACACTGAAGCTTTCTTT.

V is TRBV28 and J is TRBJ2-7; D might be TRBD1 (8 bases). This CDR3 spans 14 amino acids. V lost 5 bases and J 7 bases, leaving 18 bases between the germline ends. Germline loops: CDR1 MDHEN, CDR2 SYDVKM. The CDR3 nucleotides are TGTGCCAGCAGTCTCACAGGGGGGGGGAAGGAGCAGTACTTC. Translating it yields CASSLTGGGKEQYF.

V usage is TRBV7-2 and J usage is TRBJ2-7; the match to TRBD2 covers 12 bases. V lost 1 base to trimming and J lost 0 bases; unmatched junction nucleotides: 4. Germline V gene lookup returns CDR1 SGHTA and CDR2 FQGNSA. The CDR3 contains 17 residues. CDR3 nucleotides: TGTGCCAGCAGCTTAGGCGGGACTAGCGGGCTCTCCTACGAGCAGTACTTC. Encoded protein: CASSLGGTSGLSYEQYF.

This chain uses TRBV5-4 with TRBJ1-2; 10 positions agree with TRBD1. CDR1 and CDR2 (germline): SGHNT, YYREEE (reference sequence). Trimming took 6 bases from V and 7 from J; bases not matched to a gene: 18. The CDR3 length is 17 residues. DNA for the CDR3: TGTGCCAGCACCTATGGGACAGGGGATGCCGAGGCGGTTGGCTACACCTTC. Its protein product is CASTYGTGDAEAVGYTF.

The rearrangement joins TRBV27 to TRBJ2-3, with D unclear. Germline V CDR1 and CDR2: MNHEY, SMNVEV (reference sequence). The V gene lost 4 bases and the J gene lost 0 bases, with 5 bases spanning the gap. The CDR3 consists of 13 residues. The CDR3 reads CASSSSSTDTQYF. The CDR3 DNA sequence: TGTGCCAGCAGTTCATCTAGCACAGATACGCAGTATTTT.

CDR3 residues: CASSQANGAGEPYEQYF. CDR3 sequence (DNA): TGTGCCAGCAGCCAAGCAAACGGGGCAGGGGAACCCTACGAGCAGTACTTC. V is TRBV4-2 and J is TRBJ2-7; D may be TRBD1 (6 bases). Germline V gene sequence: CDR1 LGHNA, CDR2 YNFKEQ. The CDR3 has 17 amino acids. V shed 1 base and J shed 2 bases, with 18 bases lying between them.

This clone was counted a single time. The J gene is TRBJ1-4, the V gene TRBV4-1; possibly TRBD1 for D (6 bases). The CDR3 extends over 15 amino acids. The germline CDR1 and CDR2 sequences are MGHRA and YSYEKL. The V end was cut by 3 bases, the J end by 2 bases, with 10 bases between. The CDR3, as DNA: TGCGCCAGCAGCCAGCAGGGGTTGACTAATGAAAAACTGTTTTTT. Translating it yields CASSQQGLTNEKLFF.

The table lists this clone with a few counts. V is TRBV19 and J is TRBJ1-2, with 8 bases that match TRBD1. The CDR3 is 18 residues long. The germline gives CDR1 LNHDA, CDR2 SQIVND (reference sequence). V dropped 7 bases and J dropped 4; count of bases not matched to a gene: 20. CDR3 region: CASNPGWGQAISTYGYTF. The CDR3 DNA reads as TGTGCCAGTAACCCTGGCTGGGGACAGGCCATTAGTACCTATGGCTACACCTTC.

The J gene is TRBJ1-3, the V gene TRBV9; D is possibly TRBD1 (5 bases). This CDR3 has 14 residues. V was shortened by 3 bases and J by 4 bases, with 11 bases between the two germline ends. Germline V gene lookup returns CDR1 SGDLS and CDR2 YYNGEE. The DNA of the CDR3 is TGTGCCAGCAGCGCGAGGGGAGGGGGAAACACCATATATTTT. It specifies CASSARGGGNTIYF.

The chain's CDR3 is CASGEGHTGELFF. CDR3 coding DNA: TGCGCCAGCGGGGAGGGCCATACCGGGGAGCTGTTTTTT. The chain couples TRBV5-1 to TRBJ2-2, with 7 nucleotides matching TRBD2. V shed 7 bases and J 5 bases; nucleotides not matched to a gene: 5. In germline, CDR1 is SGHRS, CDR2 YFSETQ. The length of the CDR3 is 13 residues.

The chain carries TRBV11-2 and TRBJ1-1; D is possibly TRBD1 (6 bases). The CDR3 extends over 13 amino acids. Trimming pared 5 bases from V and 8 bases from J, leaving 15 bases between. Per germline, CDR1 SGHAT and CDR2 FQNNGV. The CDR3 DNA reads as TGTGCCAGCAGCCTCTTGGGGGCCCCGGAAGCTTTCTTT. Its translation: CASSLLGAPEAFF.

The rearrangement links TRBV30 to TRBJ1-6, with 7 bases aligning to TRBD1. This CDR3 comprises 14 residues. V was clipped by 4 bases and J by 5 bases; unmatched bases: 5. Per the germline V gene, CDR1 is GTSNPN and CDR2 is SVGIG (reference sequence). This CDR3 is CAWTQGQHNSPLHF. As DNA, the CDR3 is TGTGCCTGGACCCAGGGACAGCATAATTCACCCCTCCACTTT.

The chain recombines TRBV7-2 with TRBJ1-1; no definite D call. CDR1 SGHTA and CDR2 FQGNSA come from the germline V gene. Trimming pared 5 bases from V and 1 base from J, leaving 8 bases between. This CDR3 contains 13 residues. The CDR3 DNA is TGTGCCAGCAGCCCTACCAGGAACACTGAAGCTTTCTTT. It is translated as CASSPTRNTEAFF. The variable domain in full, with the rest retrieved from reference TRBV7-2 and TRBJ1-1, is GAGVSQSPSNKVTEKGKDVELRCDPISGHTALYWYRQSLGQGLEFLIYFQGNSAPDKSGLPSDRFSAERTGGSVSTLTIQRTQQEDSAVYLCASSPTRNTEAFFGQGTRLTVV.

V gene TRBV11-3 combines with J gene TRBJ2-7; 7 nucleotides align to TRBD1. After removal of 5 bases from V and 1 base from J, the junction contained 8 bases not matched to a gene. The germline V gene encodes CDR1 SGHNT and CDR2 YENEEA. The CDR3 is 15 residues long. The CDR3 sequence is CASSTGWDSSYEQYF. As DNA, the CDR3 is TGTGCCAGCAGCACCGGGTGGGACAGTTCCTACGAGCAGTACTTC.